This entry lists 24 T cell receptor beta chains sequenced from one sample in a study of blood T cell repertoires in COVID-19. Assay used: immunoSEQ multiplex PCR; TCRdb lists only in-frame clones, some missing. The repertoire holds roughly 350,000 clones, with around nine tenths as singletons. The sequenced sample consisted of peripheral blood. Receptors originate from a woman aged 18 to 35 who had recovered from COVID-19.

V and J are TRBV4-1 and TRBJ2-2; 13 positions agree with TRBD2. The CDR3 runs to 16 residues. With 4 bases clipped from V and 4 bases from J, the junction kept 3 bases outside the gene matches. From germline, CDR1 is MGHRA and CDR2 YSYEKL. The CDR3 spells CASSRTSGSTTGELFF. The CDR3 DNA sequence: TGCGCCAGCAGCCGGACTAGCGGGAGTACCACCGGGGAGCTGTTTTTT.

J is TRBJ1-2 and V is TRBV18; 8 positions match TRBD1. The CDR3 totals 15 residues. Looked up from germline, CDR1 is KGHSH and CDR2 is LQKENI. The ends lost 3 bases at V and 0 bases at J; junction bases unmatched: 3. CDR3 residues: CASSPTGQANYGYTF. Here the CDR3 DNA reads TGTGCCAGCTCACCGACGGGACAGGCTAACTATGGCTACACCTTC.

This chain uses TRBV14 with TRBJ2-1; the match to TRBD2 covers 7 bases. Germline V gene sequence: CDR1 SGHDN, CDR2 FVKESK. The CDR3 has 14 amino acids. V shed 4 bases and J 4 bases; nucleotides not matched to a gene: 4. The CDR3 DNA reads TGTGCCAGCAGCCTCCCTAGCGGATACAATGAGCAGTTCTTC. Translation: CASSLPSGYNEQFF. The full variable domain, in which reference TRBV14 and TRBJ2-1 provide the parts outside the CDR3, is EAGVTQFPSHSVIEKGQTVTLRCDPISGHDNLYWYRRVMGKEIKFLLHFVKESKQDESGMPNNRFLAERTGGTYSTLKVQPAELEDSGVYFCASSLPSGYNEQFFGPGTRLTVL.

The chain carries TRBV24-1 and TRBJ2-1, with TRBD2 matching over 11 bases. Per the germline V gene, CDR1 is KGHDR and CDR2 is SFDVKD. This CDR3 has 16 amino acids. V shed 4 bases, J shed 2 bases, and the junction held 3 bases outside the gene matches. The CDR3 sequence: CATSDPTSGTYNEQFF. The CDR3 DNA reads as TGTGCCACCAGTGACCCGACTAGCGGGACCTACAATGAGCAGTTCTTC.

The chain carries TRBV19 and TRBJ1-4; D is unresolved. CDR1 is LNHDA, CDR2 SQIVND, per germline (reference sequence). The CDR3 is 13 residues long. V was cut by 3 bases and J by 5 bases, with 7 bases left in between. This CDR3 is CASSIVLNEKLFF. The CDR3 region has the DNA TGTGCCAGTAGTATCGTCCTCAATGAAAAACTGTTTTTT.

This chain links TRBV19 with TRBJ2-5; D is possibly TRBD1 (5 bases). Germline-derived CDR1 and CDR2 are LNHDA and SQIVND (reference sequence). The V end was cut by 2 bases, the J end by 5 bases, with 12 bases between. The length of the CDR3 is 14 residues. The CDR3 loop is CASSIWGGPETQYF. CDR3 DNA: TGTGCCAGTAGTATATGGGGCGGTCCCGAGACCCAGTACTTC.

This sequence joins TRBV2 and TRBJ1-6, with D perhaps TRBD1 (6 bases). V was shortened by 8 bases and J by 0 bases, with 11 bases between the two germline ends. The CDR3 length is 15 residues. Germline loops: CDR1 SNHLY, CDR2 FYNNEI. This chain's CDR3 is CASGDTRSYNSPLHF. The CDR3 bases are TGTGCCAGCGGGGACACACGCTCCTATAATTCACCCCTCCACTTT.

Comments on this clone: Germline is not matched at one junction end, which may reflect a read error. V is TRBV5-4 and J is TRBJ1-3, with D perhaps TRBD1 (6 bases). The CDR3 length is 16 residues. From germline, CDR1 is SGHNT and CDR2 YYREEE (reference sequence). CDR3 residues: CANSHYRESSGNTIYF. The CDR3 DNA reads TGTGCCAACAGCCATTACAGGGAGAGCTCTGGAAACACCATATATTTT.

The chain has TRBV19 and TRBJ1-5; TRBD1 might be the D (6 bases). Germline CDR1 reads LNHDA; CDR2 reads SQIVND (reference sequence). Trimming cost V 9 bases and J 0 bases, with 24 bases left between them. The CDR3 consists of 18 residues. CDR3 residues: CASGVGGLSGLSNQPQHF. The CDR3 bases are TGTGCCAGCGGGGTGGGGGGGCTTTCGGGACTTAGCAATCAGCCCCAGCATTTT. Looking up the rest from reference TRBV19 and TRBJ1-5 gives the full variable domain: DGGITQSPKYLFRKEGQNVTLSCEQNLNHDAMYWYRQDPGQGLRLIYYSQIVNDFQKGDIAEGYSVSREKKESFPLTVTSAQKNPTAFYLCASGVGGLSGLSNQPQHFGDGTRLSIL.

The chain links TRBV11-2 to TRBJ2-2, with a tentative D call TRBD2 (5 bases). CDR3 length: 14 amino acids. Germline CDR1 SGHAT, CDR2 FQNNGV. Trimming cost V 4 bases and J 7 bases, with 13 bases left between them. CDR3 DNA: TGTGCCAGCAGCTCCCCACGAGGAGGCGGGGAGCTGTTTTTT. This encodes CASSSPRGGGELFF.

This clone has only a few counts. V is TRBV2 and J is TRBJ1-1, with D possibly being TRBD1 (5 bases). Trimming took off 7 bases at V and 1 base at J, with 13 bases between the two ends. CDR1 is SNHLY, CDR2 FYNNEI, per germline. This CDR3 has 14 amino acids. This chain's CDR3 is CASTSTEENTEAFF. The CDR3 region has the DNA TGTGCCAGCACCTCGACAGAGGAGAACACTGAAGCTTTCTTT.

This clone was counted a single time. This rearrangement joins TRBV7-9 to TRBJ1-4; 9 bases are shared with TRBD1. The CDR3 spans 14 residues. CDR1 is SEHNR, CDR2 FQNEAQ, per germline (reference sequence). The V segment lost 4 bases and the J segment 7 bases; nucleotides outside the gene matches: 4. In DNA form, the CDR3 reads TGTGCCAGCAGCTGGGACAGGGCGTTTGAAAAACTGTTTTTT. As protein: CASSWDRAFEKLFF.

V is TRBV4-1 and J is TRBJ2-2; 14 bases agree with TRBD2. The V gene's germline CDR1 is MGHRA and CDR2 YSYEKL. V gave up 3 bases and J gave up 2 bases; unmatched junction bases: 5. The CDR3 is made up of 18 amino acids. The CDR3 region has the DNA TGCGCCAGCAGCCACAGGACTAGCGGGGGGATTAACACCGGGGAGCTGTTTTTT. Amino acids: CASSHRTSGGINTGELFF.

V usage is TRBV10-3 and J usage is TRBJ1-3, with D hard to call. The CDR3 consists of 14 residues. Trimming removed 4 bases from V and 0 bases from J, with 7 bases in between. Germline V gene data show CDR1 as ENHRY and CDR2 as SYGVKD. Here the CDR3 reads CAISGKLSGNTIYF. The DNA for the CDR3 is TGTGCCATCAGTGGTAAGCTCTCTGGAAACACCATATATTTT.

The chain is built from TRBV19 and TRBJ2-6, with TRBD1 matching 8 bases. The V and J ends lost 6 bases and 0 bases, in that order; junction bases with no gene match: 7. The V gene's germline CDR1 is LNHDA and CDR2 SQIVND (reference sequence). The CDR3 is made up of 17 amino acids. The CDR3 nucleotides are TGTGCCAGTAGCCCGGGACAGGCAATCTCTGGGGCCAACGTCCTGACTTTC. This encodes CASSPGQAISGANVLTF.

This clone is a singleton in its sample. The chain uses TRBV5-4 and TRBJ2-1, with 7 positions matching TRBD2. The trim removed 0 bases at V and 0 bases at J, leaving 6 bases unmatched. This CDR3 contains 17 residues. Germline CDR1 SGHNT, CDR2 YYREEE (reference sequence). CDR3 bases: TGTGCCAGCAGCTTGGCCCCAGCGGGGAGCTCCTACAATGAGCAGTTCTTC. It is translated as CASSLAPAGSSYNEQFF.

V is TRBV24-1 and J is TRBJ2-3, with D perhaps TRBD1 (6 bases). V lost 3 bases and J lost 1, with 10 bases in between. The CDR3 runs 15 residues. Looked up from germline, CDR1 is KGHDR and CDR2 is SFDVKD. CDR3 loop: CATSDPRQGTDTQYF. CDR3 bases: TGTGCCACCAGTGATCCTCGACAGGGCACAGATACGCAGTATTTT.

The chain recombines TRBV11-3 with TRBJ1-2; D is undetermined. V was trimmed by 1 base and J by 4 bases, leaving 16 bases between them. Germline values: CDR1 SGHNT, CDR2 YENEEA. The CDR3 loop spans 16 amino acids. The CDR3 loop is CASSLAHGRGGYGYTF. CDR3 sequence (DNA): TGTGCCAGCAGCTTAGCCCACGGACGGGGAGGCTATGGCTACACCTTC. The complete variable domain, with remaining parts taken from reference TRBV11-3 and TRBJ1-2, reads EAGVVQSPRYKIIEKKQPVAFWCNPISGHNTLYWYLQNLGQGPELLIRYENEEAVDDSQLPKDRFSAERLKGVDSTLKIQPAELGDSAVYLCASSLAHGRGGYGYTFGSGTRLTVV.

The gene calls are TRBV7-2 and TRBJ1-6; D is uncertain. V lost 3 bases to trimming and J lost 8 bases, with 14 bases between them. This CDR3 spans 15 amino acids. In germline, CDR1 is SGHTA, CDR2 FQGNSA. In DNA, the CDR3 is TGTGCCAGCAGCTTTCAAGTTTTGGAGGATTCACCCCTCCACTTT. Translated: CASSFQVLEDSPLHF.

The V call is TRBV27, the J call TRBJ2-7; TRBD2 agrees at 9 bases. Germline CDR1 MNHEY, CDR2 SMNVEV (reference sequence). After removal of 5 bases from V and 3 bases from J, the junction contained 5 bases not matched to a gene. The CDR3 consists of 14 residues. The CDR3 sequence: CASSVRSGGYEQYV. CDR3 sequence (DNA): TGTGCCAGCAGTGTCCGTAGCGGGGGCTACGAGCAGTACGTC.

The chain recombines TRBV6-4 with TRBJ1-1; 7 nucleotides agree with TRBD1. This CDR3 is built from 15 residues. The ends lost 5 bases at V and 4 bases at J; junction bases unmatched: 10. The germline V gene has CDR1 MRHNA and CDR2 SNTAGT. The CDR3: CASSPQGGLVTEAFF. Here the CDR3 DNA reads TGTGCCAGCAGTCCGCAAGGGGGCCTTGTCACTGAAGCTTTCTTT.

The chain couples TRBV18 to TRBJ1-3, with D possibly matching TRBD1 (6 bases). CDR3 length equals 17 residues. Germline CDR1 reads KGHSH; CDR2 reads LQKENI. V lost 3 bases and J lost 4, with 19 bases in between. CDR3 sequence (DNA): TGTGCCAGCTCACCTTTCGGCCGCGCAGGGACAGGAAACACCATATATTTT. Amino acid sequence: CASSPFGRAGTGNTIYF.

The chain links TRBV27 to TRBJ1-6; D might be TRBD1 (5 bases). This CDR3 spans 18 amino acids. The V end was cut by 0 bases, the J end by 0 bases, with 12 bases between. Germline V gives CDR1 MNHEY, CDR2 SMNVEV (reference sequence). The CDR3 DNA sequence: TGTGCCAGCAGTTTATCGCCAGGGCAGAGCTCCTATAATTCACCCCTCCACTTT. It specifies CASSLSPGQSSYNSPLHF.

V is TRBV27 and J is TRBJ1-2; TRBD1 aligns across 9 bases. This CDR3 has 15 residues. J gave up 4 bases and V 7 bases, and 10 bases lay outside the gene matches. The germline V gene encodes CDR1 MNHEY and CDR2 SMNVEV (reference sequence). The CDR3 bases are TGTGCCAGCACTCCGGGACAGGGTATTGGCTATGGCTACACCTTC. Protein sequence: CASTPGQGIGYGYTF.